A single TCR beta chain is shown here with its context. No antigen is known for it. These data come from a study of cytomegalovirus exposure and HLA in healthy donors. Whole-study results and caveats: The likely origin of a cluster of highly shared sequence variants was a sequencing artifact.

The PCR had 60 Vbeta and 13 Jbeta primers. Clones were sequenced by immunoSEQ multiplex PCR, and TCRdb holds only the in-frame ones, with some missing. This table has 100,000 to 150,000 clones, approximately 76% appearing once. Losses at the gene ends were 1 base for V and 3 bases for J; bases not matched to a gene: 8. CDR3 length equals 17 residues. Looked up from germline, CDR1 is MGHRA and CDR2 is YSYEKL. This TCR derives from a man aged 55 to 70 in good health and CMV-seropositive. Sequencing was done on a sample of PBMCs. The chain carries TRBV4-1 and TRBJ2-3; 9 nucleotides agree with TRBD2. This chain's CDR3 is CASSQGVAGVRTDTQYF. In DNA, the CDR3 is TGCGCCAGCAGCCAAGGGGTAGCGGGAGTACGGACAGATACGCAGTATTTT.